The clone carrying this TCR beta chain has a count of ten or more. Its antigen is undetermined. A universal primer binding site was introduced by template switching. The final cDNA contained unique molecular identifiers. MiXCR was run by TCRdb on the 5' RACE reads, yielding one entry per CDR3 protein. The sample yields approximately 150,000 distinct CDR3 sequences, under 4.5% seen once. The data were obtained in a study of identical twins. Study-level results: Partly confounded zero-insertion analyses could result from invariant MAIT and iNKT cells. Beta out-of-frame sequences showed weaker excess twin sharing. Models, which agreed with sharing between unrelated individuals, nonetheless underestimated the out-of-frame TCR alpha sharing seen in monozygotic twins.

The clonotype originates from a young man in good health. Sequencing was performed on memory T cells sorted from blood.

The CDR3 is CASSLERLGGQETQYF. The CDR3 region has the DNA TGCGCCAGCAGCTTGGAACGACTCGGAGGGCAAGAGACCCAGTACTTC. The rearrangement uses TRBV5-1 and TRBJ2-5, with TRBD2 as a possible D gene (6 bases). CDR3 length: 16 residues. CDR1 is SGHRS and CDR2 is YFSETQ in the germline V gene. V was cut by 0 bases and J by 2 bases, with 14 bases left in between.